This record covers a single TCR beta chain. These data come from a study of shared clonotypes between healthy human individuals. The wider study: Aged between 18 and 49, the donors were two women and three men.

This CDR3 contains 15 residues. Per germline, CDR1 SGHNT and CDR2 YYREEE (reference sequence). Germline trimming cut 3 bases from V and 3 bases from J; bases unmatched to any gene: 7. The healthy adult donors were HIV-negative and reported no recent acute infections or vaccinations. Adult Caucasians living in Nashville, Tennessee made up all of the donors. Authors' processing steps: Filtering was not the same, since immunoSEQ gave junction-only sequences without quality scores. Assay used: immunoSEQ multiplex PCR; TCRdb lists only in-frame clones, some missing. The V and J calls and clone size are taken from that table; D and trimming were inferred from the DNA. The sample consists of about 1.4 million clones, approximately 97% of them appearing once.

Material: naive CD4+ T cells sorted from blood. Regarding subset: CD45RA+ positively selected. This chain links TRBV5-4 with TRBJ1-1; 8 bases map to TRBD1. The receptor comes from a man in his thirties or forties in good health. CDR3 DNA: TGTGCCAGCAGCTCCCGGACAGGGTGGTACACTGAAGCTTTCTTT. This translates into CASSSRTGWYTEAFF.